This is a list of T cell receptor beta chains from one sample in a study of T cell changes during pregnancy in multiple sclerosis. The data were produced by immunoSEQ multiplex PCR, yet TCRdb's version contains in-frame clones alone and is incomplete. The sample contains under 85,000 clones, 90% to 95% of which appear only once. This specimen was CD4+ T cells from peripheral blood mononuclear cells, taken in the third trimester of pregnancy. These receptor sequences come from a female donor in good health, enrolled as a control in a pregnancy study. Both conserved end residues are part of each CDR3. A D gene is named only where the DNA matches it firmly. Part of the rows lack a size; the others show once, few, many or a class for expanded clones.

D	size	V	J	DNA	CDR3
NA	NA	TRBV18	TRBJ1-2	TGTGCCAGCTCACCTCCAGGGTACTATGGCTACACCTTC	CASSPPGYYGYTF
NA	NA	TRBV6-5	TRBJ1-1	TGTGCCAGCAGCCAACTGACAGTCTGGACTGAAGCTTTCTTT	CASSQLTVWTEAFF
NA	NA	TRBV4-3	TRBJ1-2	TGCGCCAGCAGCCAAGATCCCAGGGATAACTATGGCTACACCTTC	CASSQDPRDNYGYTF
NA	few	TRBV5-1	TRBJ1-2	TGCGCCAGCAGTCAGGCCAATAACTATGGCTACACCTTC	CASSQANNYGYTF
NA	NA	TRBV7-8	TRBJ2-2	TGTGCCAGCAGCTTATCGTACACCGGGGAGCTGTTTTTT	CASSLSYTGELFF
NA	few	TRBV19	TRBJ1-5	TGTGCCAGTAGTATGCCGGACTTTAGCAATCAGCCCCAGCATTTT	CASSMPDFSNQPQHF
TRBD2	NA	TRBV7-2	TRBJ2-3	TGTGCCAGCAGCCTCCGGGGTAGCGGGGGCACAGATACGCAGTATTTT	CASSLRGSGGTDTQYF
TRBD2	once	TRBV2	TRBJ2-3	TGTGCCGGTAGCGGGGGGAGCACAGATACGCAGTATTTT	CAGSGGSTDTQYF
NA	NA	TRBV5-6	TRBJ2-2	TGTGCCAGCAGCTTGAATAGTGGGACATTTTCCGGGGAGCTGTTTTTT	CASSLNSGTFSGELFF
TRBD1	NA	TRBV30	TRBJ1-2	TGTGCCTGGAGTCCCGGGACAGCCCGCTATGGCTACACCTTC	CAWSPGTARYGYTF
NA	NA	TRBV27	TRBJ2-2	TGTGCCAGCAGTTTGGGTTTGGCAGGGGCGGTCGGGGAGCTGTTTTTT	CASSLGLAGAVGELFF
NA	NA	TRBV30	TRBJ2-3	TGTGCCTGGGACTACAGGGAATTAGCCGCAGATACGCAGTATTTT	CAWDYRELAADTQYF
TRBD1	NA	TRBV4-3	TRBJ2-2	TGCGCCAGCAGCCCGAACAGGGGGCCTCACACCGGGGAGCTGTTTTTT	CASSPNRGPHTGELFF
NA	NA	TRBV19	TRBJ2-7	TGTGCCAGTAGCCCGAGGCCAGCCTTAAACAACGAGCAGTACTTC	CASSPRPALNNEQYF
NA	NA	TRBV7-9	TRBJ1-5	TGTGCCAGCAGCCCATCGGGTAGACAGCCCCAGCATTTT	CASSPSGRQPQHF
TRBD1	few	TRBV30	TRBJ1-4	TGTGCCTGGGGACAGGGACTCATCGGTGAAAAACTGTTTTTT	CAWGQGLIGEKLFF
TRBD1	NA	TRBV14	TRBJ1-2	TGTGCCAGCAGCCGCACAGGGGGAGGTCGAGCTAACTATGGCTACACCTTC	CASSRTGGGRANYGYTF
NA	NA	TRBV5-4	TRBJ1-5	TGTGCCAGCAGCTTTCAAGGGGCCCAGCCCCAGCATTTT	CASSFQGAQPQHF
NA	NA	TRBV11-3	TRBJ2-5	TGTGCCAGCAGCTTAGATCGTACGGGGAGGGAGACCCAGTACTTC	CASSLDRTGRETQYF
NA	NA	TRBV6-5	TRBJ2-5	TGTGCCAGCAGTGAATGGACGGGGGAAGAGACCCAGTACTTC	CASSEWTGEETQYF
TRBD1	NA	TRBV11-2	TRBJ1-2	TGTGCCAGCAGCGATCGACCCGGGACAGACTATGGCTACACCTTC	CASSDRPGTDYGYTF
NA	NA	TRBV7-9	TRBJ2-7	TGTGCCAGCAGCCGCGGAGGCTCCACCTACGAGCAGTACTTC	CASSRGGSTYEQYF
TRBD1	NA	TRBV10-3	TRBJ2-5	TGTGCCACTCACCGGACAGGACCCCCCGAGACCCAGTACTTC	CATHRTGPPETQYF
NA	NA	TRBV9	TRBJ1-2	TGTGCCAGCAGCAGGACAATCTCGACAGTCTCTTATGGCTACACCTTC	CASSRTISTVSYGYTF
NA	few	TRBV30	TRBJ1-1	TGTGCCTGGGTTGGGAGACGCAACACTGAAGCTTTCTTT	CAWVGRRNTEAFF
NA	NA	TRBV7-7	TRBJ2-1	TGTGCCAGCAGCCCAACAGGGACCGGGTACAATGAGCAGTTCTTC	CASSPTGTGYNEQFF
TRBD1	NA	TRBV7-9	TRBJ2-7	TGTGCCAGCAGCTTAACCGGGACAGATTTGGGCGAGCAGTACTTC	CASSLTGTDLGEQYF
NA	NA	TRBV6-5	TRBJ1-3	TGTGCCAGCACCTACCGGGGCTCTGGAAACACCATATATTTT	CASTYRGSGNTIYF
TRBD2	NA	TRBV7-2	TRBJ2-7	TGTGCCAGCAGCCAGGGACTAGCGGGGGGGAACGAGCAGTACTTC	CASSQGLAGGNEQYF
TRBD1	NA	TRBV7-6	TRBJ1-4	TGTGCCAGCAGCTTAACATACAGGGGGCGATCTAATGAAAAACTGTTTTTT	CASSLTYRGRSNEKLFF
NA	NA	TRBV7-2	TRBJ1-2	TGTGCCAGCAGCCAGGCCAGGGAAAATGGCTACACCTTC	CASSQARENGYTF
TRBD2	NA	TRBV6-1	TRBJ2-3	TGTGCCAGCAGTGAACGGCTAGCGGGGGGTAGCACAGATACGCAGTATTTT	CASSERLAGGSTDTQYF
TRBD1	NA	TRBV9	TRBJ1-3	TGTGCCAGCAGCGTAAGCGACAGGGGCGCTGGAAACACCATATATTTT	CASSVSDRGAGNTIYF
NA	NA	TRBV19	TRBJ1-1	TGTGCCAGTAGTATAGTACAGAGAAACACTGAAGCTTTCTTT	CASSIVQRNTEAFF
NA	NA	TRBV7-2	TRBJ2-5	TGTGCCAGCAGCTTAGGGCAGGTGTCGACCCAGTACTTC	CASSLGQVSTQYF
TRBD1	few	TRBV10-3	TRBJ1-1	TGTGCCATCAGCAATTCCGGGACAGAGGGTACTGAAGCTTTCTTT	CAISNSGTEGTEAFF
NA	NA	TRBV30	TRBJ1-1	TGTGCCTGGAAGCGGCAGGTAAACACTGAAGCTTTCTTT	CAWKRQVNTEAFF
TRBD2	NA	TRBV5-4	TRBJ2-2	TGTGCCAGCAGCCTACTAGCGGGGGCCGCGAACACCGGGGAGCTGTTTTTT	CASSLLAGAANTGELFF
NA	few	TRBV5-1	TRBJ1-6	TGCGCCAGCAGCCTACTCACTGATTCACCCCTCCACTTT	CASSLLTDSPLHF
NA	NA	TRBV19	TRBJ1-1	TGTGCCAGTAAGAGTGAGAATTCCATGAACACTGAAGCTTTCTTT	CASKSENSMNTEAFF
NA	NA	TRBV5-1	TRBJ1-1	TGCGCCAGCAGCTTGGTGGGCCTCAAGTTGGACACTGAAGCTTTCTTT	CASSLVGLKLDTEAFF